Listed below are T cell receptor beta chains from one sample, sequenced in a study of OX40 agonist ivuxolimab in advanced cancers. Clones were sequenced by immunoSEQ multiplex PCR, and TCRdb holds only the in-frame ones, with some missing. In the table there are roughly 24,000 clones, roughly nine tenths of which are singletons. The material sequenced was CD4+ or CD8+ T cells sorted from blood, taken in a trial of the OX40 agonist ivuxolimab. The receptors were sampled from an adult with an advanced solid tumor such as melanoma, head and neck, liver or kidney cancer. CDR3s include the opening cysteine and the closing phenylalanine or tryptophan. A D gene is named only where the DNA matches it firmly. Clone size is given for some rows only: seen once, a few or many times, or a class if the clone is expanded.

cdr3_aa: CAWGGLSGLAKNIQYF
cdr3_nt: TGTGCCTGGGGGGGCCTTAGCGGTCTAGCCAAAAACATTCAGTACTTC
clone_size: -
d_call: -
j_call: TRBJ2-4
v_call: TRBV30

cdr3_aa: CASSVSRSNYGYTF
cdr3_nt: TGTGCCAGCAGCGTGTCCAGGAGTAACTATGGCTACACCTTC
clone_size: -
d_call: -
j_call: TRBJ1-2
v_call: TRBV9

cdr3_aa: CASSEMAGGPKHF
cdr3_nt: TGTGCCAGCAGCGAGATGGCGGGAGGGCCGAAGCATTTT
clone_size: once
d_call: -
j_call: TRBJ1-5
v_call: TRBV6-5

cdr3_aa: CASSLTSGGDTQYF
cdr3_nt: TGCGCCAGCAGCTTGACTAGCGGCGGCGATACGCAGTATTTT
clone_size: -
d_call: TRBD2
j_call: TRBJ2-3
v_call: TRBV5-1

cdr3_aa: CASSLAGANTGELFF
cdr3_nt: TGCGCCAGCAGCTTGGCGGGGGCGAACACCGGGGAGCTGTTTTTT
clone_size: -
d_call: -
j_call: TRBJ2-2
v_call: TRBV5-1

cdr3_aa: CSVQGAPTEAFF
cdr3_nt: TGCAGCGTTCAGGGGGCGCCCACTGAAGCTTTCTTT
clone_size: -
d_call: TRBD1
j_call: TRBJ1-1
v_call: TRBV29-1

cdr3_aa: CASSLIPQGYEQYF
cdr3_nt: TGCGCCAGCAGCTTGATACCGCAGGGGTACGAGCAGTACTTC
clone_size: -
d_call: -
j_call: TRBJ2-7
v_call: TRBV5-1

cdr3_aa: CASSLGAGYSYNSPLHF
cdr3_nt: TGTGCCAGCAGCTTAGGGGCAGGGTACTCCTATAATTCACCCCTCCACTTT
clone_size: -
d_call: -
j_call: TRBJ1-6
v_call: TRBV7-8

cdr3_aa: CAWTPGKGGVSEQYF
cdr3_nt: TGTGCCTGGACTCCCGGTAAAGGGGGTGTCTCCGAGCAGTACTTC
clone_size: -
d_call: -
j_call: TRBJ2-7
v_call: TRBV30

cdr3_aa: CSLGADNEQFF
cdr3_nt: TGCAGCTTAGGGGCAGACAATGAGCAGTTCTTC
clone_size: few
d_call: -
j_call: TRBJ2-1
v_call: TRBV29-1

cdr3_aa: CASGTGKIYGYTF
cdr3_nt: TGTGCCAGTGGGACAGGGAAAATCTATGGCTACACCTTC
clone_size: -
d_call: TRBD1
j_call: TRBJ1-2
v_call: TRBV28

cdr3_aa: CASSLGSQETQYF
cdr3_nt: TGTGCCAGCAGCCTAGGAAGTCAAGAGACCCAGTACTTC
clone_size: once
d_call: -
j_call: TRBJ2-5
v_call: TRBV7-9

cdr3_aa: CASSLIPGQGPNSPLHF
cdr3_nt: TGTGCCAGCAGCCTAATCCCGGGACAGGGGCCGAATTCACCCCTCCACTTT
clone_size: -
d_call: TRBD1
j_call: TRBJ1-6
v_call: TRBV5-8

cdr3_aa: CASSRLDGDTGELFF
cdr3_nt: TGTGCCAGTTCTCGACTAGACGGCGACACCGGGGAGCTGTTTTTT
clone_size: -
d_call: -
j_call: TRBJ2-2
v_call: TRBV19

cdr3_aa: CASSLGRRGGTDTQYF
cdr3_nt: TGTGCCAGCAGCTTGGGTAGGCGGGGCGGCACAGATACGCAGTATTTT
clone_size: -
d_call: -
j_call: TRBJ2-3
v_call: TRBV5-4

cdr3_aa: CASSQDVTNTEAFF
cdr3_nt: TGTGCCAGCAGCCAAGATGTGACTAACACTGAAGCTTTCTTT
clone_size: -
d_call: -
j_call: TRBJ1-1
v_call: TRBV4-2

cdr3_aa: CASSPVGRVGYTF
cdr3_nt: TGTGCCAGCTCACCCGTAGGGAGGGTAGGCTACACCTTC
clone_size: -
d_call: -
j_call: TRBJ1-2
v_call: TRBV18

cdr3_aa: CASSRGTYTGELFF
cdr3_nt: TGTGCCAGCAGCCGGGGCACGTACACCGGGGAGCTGTTTTTT
clone_size: -
d_call: -
j_call: TRBJ2-2
v_call: TRBV7-2

cdr3_aa: CASSPEGLAYNEQFF
cdr3_nt: TGTGCCAGCTCACCGGAGGGGCTGGCATACAATGAGCAGTTCTTC
clone_size: -
d_call: -
j_call: TRBJ2-1
v_call: TRBV18

cdr3_aa: CASSLANPPYEQYF
cdr3_nt: TGTGCCAGCAGCTTAGCGAATCCGCCCTACGAGCAGTACTTC
clone_size: -
d_call: -
j_call: TRBJ2-7
v_call: TRBV7-2

cdr3_aa: CASSNGAGGTNEQFF
cdr3_nt: TGTGCCAGCAGCAATGGGGCGGGGGGGACGAATGAGCAGTTCTTC
clone_size: -
d_call: TRBD2
j_call: TRBJ2-1
v_call: TRBV5-4

cdr3_aa: CASSLRGLDEKLFF
cdr3_nt: TGTGCCAGCAGCCTACGGGGCCTTGATGAAAAACTGTTTTTT
clone_size: once
d_call: -
j_call: TRBJ1-4
v_call: TRBV7-9

cdr3_aa: CASSTYRGRSYNEQFF
cdr3_nt: TGTGCCAGCAGCACGTACAGGGGCCGGTCCTACAATGAGCAGTTCTTC
clone_size: -
d_call: TRBD1
j_call: TRBJ2-1
v_call: TRBV11-2

cdr3_aa: CASSFDRAYEQYF
cdr3_nt: TGTGCCAGCAGCTTCGACAGGGCCTACGAGCAGTACTTC
clone_size: -
d_call: TRBD1
j_call: TRBJ2-7
v_call: TRBV5-4

cdr3_aa: CASSHSFSGTLSTDTQYF
cdr3_nt: TGTGCCAGCAGCCACTCCTTTTCCGGGACCCTGAGCACAGATACGCAGTATTTT
clone_size: -
d_call: -
j_call: TRBJ2-3
v_call: TRBV14

cdr3_aa: CASSLSRGRGNEQFF
cdr3_nt: TGTGCCAGCAGTTTATCCCGGGGGAGAGGGAATGAGCAGTTCTTC
clone_size: once
d_call: -
j_call: TRBJ2-1
v_call: TRBV28

cdr3_aa: CASRDSNQPQHF
cdr3_nt: TGTGCCAGCAGGGATAGCAATCAGCCCCAGCATTTT
clone_size: -
d_call: -
j_call: TRBJ1-5
v_call: TRBV6-1

cdr3_aa: CASRDLDAKRGYTF
cdr3_nt: TGTGCCAGCAGAGACCTGGACGCAAAACGTGGCTACACCTTC
clone_size: -
d_call: -
j_call: TRBJ1-2
v_call: TRBV27

cdr3_aa: CASSFGQQETQYF
cdr3_nt: TGCGCCAGCAGCTTCGGGCAGCAAGAGACCCAGTACTTC
clone_size: -
d_call: -
j_call: TRBJ2-5
v_call: TRBV5-1

cdr3_aa: CASQDRGGSPLHF
cdr3_nt: TGTGCCAGCCAGGACAGGGGTGGGTCACCCCTCCACTTT
clone_size: medium-sized
d_call: TRBD1
j_call: TRBJ1-6
v_call: TRBV19

cdr3_aa: CASSEARASGRETQYF
cdr3_nt: TGTGCCAGCAGTGAGGCCCGGGCATCAGGCAGGGAGACCCAGTACTTC
clone_size: -
d_call: -
j_call: TRBJ2-5
v_call: TRBV2

cdr3_aa: CAWSGRGLNTGELFF
cdr3_nt: TGTGCCTGGAGTGGTAGGGGGCTGAACACCGGGGAGCTGTTTTTT
clone_size: -
d_call: TRBD1
j_call: TRBJ2-2
v_call: TRBV30

cdr3_aa: CASVAESIQETQYF
cdr3_nt: TGTGCCAGCGTCGCGGAATCAATACAAGAGACCCAGTACTTC
clone_size: once
d_call: -
j_call: TRBJ2-5
v_call: TRBV2

cdr3_aa: CASSQMIQGRAEAFF
cdr3_nt: TGCGCCAGCAGCCAGATGATTCAGGGAAGGGCTGAAGCTTTCTTT
clone_size: -
d_call: -
j_call: TRBJ1-1
v_call: TRBV4-3

cdr3_aa: CASSILFLSGNTIYF
cdr3_nt: TGTGCCAGTAGTATTTTGTTCCTCTCTGGAAACACCATATATTTT
clone_size: -
d_call: -
j_call: TRBJ1-3
v_call: TRBV19

cdr3_aa: CATSRVANTEAFF
cdr3_nt: TGTGCCACCAGCAGAGTAGCGAACACTGAAGCTTTCTTT
clone_size: -
d_call: -
j_call: TRBJ1-1
v_call: TRBV15

cdr3_aa: CAWSAFSGRAWDGELFF
cdr3_nt: TGTGCCTGGAGTGCCTTTTCCGGGAGGGCCTGGGACGGGGAGCTGTTTTTT
clone_size: -
d_call: TRBD2
j_call: TRBJ2-2
v_call: TRBV30

cdr3_aa: CASSPIRSGEVGYTF
cdr3_nt: TGTGCCAGCAGCCCTATTAGGTCAGGGGAAGTTGGCTACACCTTC
clone_size: -
d_call: -
j_call: TRBJ1-2
v_call: TRBV5-6

cdr3_aa: CASSEQPSGSLDEQYF
cdr3_nt: TGTGCCAGCAGCGAACAGCCTAGCGGGAGTCTCGACGAGCAGTACTTC
clone_size: -
d_call: TRBD2
j_call: TRBJ2-7
v_call: TRBV6-1

cdr3_aa: CATSRAGWGSSGANVLTF
cdr3_nt: TGTGCCACCAGCAGAGCGGGATGGGGGTCCTCTGGGGCCAACGTCCTGACTTTC
clone_size: -
d_call: -
j_call: TRBJ2-6
v_call: TRBV15

cdr3_aa: CASSGHLGRTEAFF
cdr3_nt: TGTGCCAGCAGTGGACACTTAGGGAGGACTGAAGCTTTCTTT
clone_size: -
d_call: -
j_call: TRBJ1-1
v_call: TRBV25-1